What follows are 21 T cell receptor beta chains derived from one specimen sequenced in a study of T-cell reconstitution after alpha-beta-depleted transplantation in children. As it was prepared, the TCRbeta library received unique molecular identifiers. One entry per CDR3 protein, called by TCRdb with MiXCR from the PCR reads. Of approximately 350,000 distinct CDR3 sequences listed, 10% to 15% are singletons. Sequencing used PBMCs, obtained from the stem cell graft. All receptors derive from a human donor who donated a stem cell graft to a child with Fanconi anemia.

This clonotype was detected only a few times. The genes are TRBV29-1 and TRBJ2-7; maybe TRBD1 (6 bases). The germline CDR1 and CDR2 sequences are SQVTM and ANQGSEA. This CDR3 is built from 12 residues. V lost 7 bases and J lost 2, with 12 bases in between. The DNA of the CDR3 is TGCAGCGCAGCACAGGGCACCTACGAGCAGTACTTC. Amino acid sequence: CSAAQGTYEQYF.

This clonotype has a count of ten or more. The V gene is TRBV28, the J gene TRBJ2-7, with 8 nucleotides matching TRBD1. Germline CDR1 and CDR2: MDHEN and SYDVKM. The CDR3 has 14 residues. V shed 6 bases and J 5 bases; nucleotides not matched to a gene: 9. The CDR3 is CASSSFDRGDEQYV. The CDR3 nucleotides are TGTGCCAGCAGCTCCTTTGACAGGGGTGACGAGCAGTACGTC.

This clonotype was seen many times. The CDR3 DNA is TGCGCCAGCAGCCAAGTTAATGGAGATACGCAGTATTTT. It yields the protein CASSQVNGDTQYF. The chain combines TRBV4-3 with TRBJ2-3; D is undetermined. CDR3 length: 13 residues. CDR1 LGHNA and CDR2 YSLEER come from the germline V gene. Trimming stripped 1 base from V and 5 bases from J, with 7 bases between.

This clonotype was counted between two and nine times. V gene TRBV20-1 combines with J gene TRBJ2-7; D is uncertain. CDR3 length equals 13 residues. CDR1 and CDR2 from the germline V gene are DFQATT and SNEGSKA (reference sequence). Trimming left V 0 bases short and J 3 bases short, with 9 bases between. CDR3 sequence: CSARDSLHYEQYV. For the CDR3, the DNA is TGCAGTGCTAGAGATTCACTTCACTACGAGCAGTACGTC.

This clonotype was seen ten or more times. J is TRBJ1-1 and V is TRBV7-2, with a possible D match to TRBD1 (5 bases). The V end was cut by 3 bases, the J end by 7 bases, with 15 bases between. CDR1 and CDR2 from the germline V gene are SGHTA and FQGNSA. The CDR3 has 14 amino acids. The CDR3 spells CASSFRDGSFEAFF. CDR3 nucleotides: TGTGCCAGCAGCTTCCGGGACGGTAGTTTTGAAGCTTTCTTT.

At least ten counts were recorded for this clonotype. The J gene is TRBJ1-1, the V gene TRBV4-2, with 10 bases lining up with TRBD1. Germline V CDR1 and CDR2: LGHNA, YNFKEQ. The V segment lost 4 bases and the J segment 3 bases; nucleotides outside the gene matches: 8. CDR3 length equals 16 residues. The CDR3, as DNA: TGTGCCAGCAGCCCTGCTATGGGACAGGGGCACACTGAAGCTTTCTTT. As protein: CASSPAMGQGHTEAFF.

A few counts support this clonotype. V is TRBV20-1 and J is TRBJ2-3; 12 bases fit TRBD2. V dropped 2 bases and J dropped 6; count of bases not matched to a gene: 15. The germline gives CDR1 DFQATT, CDR2 SNEGSKA (reference sequence). There are 18 residues in the CDR3. This CDR3 is CSARTSSGGAGLMDTQYF. The CDR3 DNA follows: TGCAGTGCTAGAACTTCTAGCGGGGGGGCCGGGTTGATGGATACGCAGTATTTT.

This clonotype has more than one count but fewer than ten. The CDR3 reads CASSLALRVGQPQHF. The CDR3 nucleotides are TGTGCCAGCAGCTTAGCTTTAAGAGTTGGTCAGCCCCAGCATTTT. This chain links TRBV7-2 with TRBJ1-5; D uncertain. With 0 bases removed from V and 6 bases from J, the gap between germline ends came to 12 bases. CDR1 and CDR2 (germline): SGHTA, FQGNSA. The CDR3 totals 15 residues.

The chain employs TRBV24-1 and TRBJ2-1; 15 bases agree with TRBD2. Germline lookup yields CDR1 KGHDR and CDR2 SFDVKD. The CDR3 runs 20 residues. The CDR3 spells CGASDSRGLAGGFSYNEQFF. The DNA for the CDR3 is TGTGGCGCCAGTGATTCCCGCGGACTAGCGGGGGGGTTCTCCTACAATGAGCAGTTCTTC.

This clonotype was counted at least ten times. The chain combines TRBV11-2 with TRBJ2-7; D call uncertain. V was trimmed by 5 bases and J by 1 base, leaving 6 bases between them. Germline CDR1 and CDR2: SGHAT and FQNNGV. This CDR3 is built from 12 residues. The chain's CDR3 is CASSVISYEQYF. For the CDR3, the DNA is TGTGCCAGCAGCGTAATTTCCTACGAGCAGTACTTC.

The rearrangement uses TRBV11-2 and TRBJ2-1; the D gene is possibly TRBD1 (5 bases). V was shortened by 5 bases and J by 6 bases, with 8 bases between the two germline ends. The length of the CDR3 is 12 residues. CDR1 and CDR2 from the germline V gene are SGHAT and FQNNGV. Written as DNA, the CDR3 is TGTGCCAGCAGCATCGACAGCAATGAGCAGTTCTTC. The encoded protein is CASSIDSNEQFF.

This clonotype has just a few counts. The chain combines TRBV5-1 with TRBJ1-6; TRBD1 might be the D (5 bases). CDR1 and CDR2 from the germline V gene are SGHRS and YFSETQ. CDR3 size: 15 residues. Between the trimmed V and J ends, which lost 2 bases and 8 bases, there was a span of 14 bases. CDR3 region: CASSFDSPSDSPLHF. The CDR3 DNA follows: TGCGCCAGCAGCTTTGACAGTCCAAGTGATTCACCCCTCCACTTT.

This clonotype was seen a few times. The chain combines TRBV30 with TRBJ1-4; D not resolved. Trimming left V 0 bases short and J 11 bases short, with 10 bases between. The CDR3 length is 12 residues. The germline V gene has CDR1 GTSNPN and CDR2 SVGIG (reference sequence). CDR3 coding DNA: TGTGCCTGGAGTGTCCCTGGGGAGAAACTGTTTTTT. It yields the protein CAWSVPGEKLFF. Together with reference TRBV30 and TRBJ1-4, the CDR3 gives the full variable domain: SQTIHQWPATLVQPVGSPLSLECTVEGTSNPNLYWYRQAAGRGLQLLFYSVGIGQISSEVPQNLSASRPQDRQFILSSKKLLLSDSGFYLCAWSVPGEKLFFGSGTQLSVL.

CDR3 nucleotides: TGTGCCAGCAGCTTAGAACTATACCAAGAGACCCAGTACTTC. Translation: CASSLELYQETQYF. The J gene is TRBJ2-5, the V gene TRBV11-2; D ambiguous. Germline CDR1 is SGHAT and CDR2 is FQNNGV. The V end lost 0 bases, the J end lost 0 bases, and 5 bases lay between the germline ends. The CDR3 length is 14 residues.

This clonotype was observed a few times. The CDR3: CASSQAGESTQHF. For the CDR3, the DNA is TGTGCCAGCAGCCAAGCGGGGGAAAGCACCCAGCATTTT. The chain employs TRBV14 and TRBJ1-5, with D maybe TRBD1 (5 bases). V was cut by 1 base and J by 11 bases, with 12 bases left in between. Germline V gene sequence: CDR1 SGHDN, CDR2 FVKESK. The CDR3 loop spans 13 amino acids.

This clonotype was recorded at least ten times. This sequence joins TRBV7-9 and TRBJ1-6; D perhaps matches TRBD1 (5 bases). Looked up from germline, CDR1 is SEHNR and CDR2 is FQNEAQ (reference sequence). The CDR3 is 16 amino acids. V was cut by 1 base and J by 10 bases, with 17 bases left in between. The CDR3 DNA reads as TGTGCCAGCAGCTTAGGGCAAAGACAGAGAGGATCACCCCTCCACTTT. Protein product: CASSLGQRQRGSPLHF. The variable domain in full, completed from reference TRBV7-9 and TRBJ1-6, reads DTGVSQNPRHKITKRGQNVTFRCDPISEHNRLYWYRQTLGQGPEFLTYFQNEAQLEKSRLLSDRFSAERPKGSFSTLEIQRTEQGDSAMYLCASSLGQRQRGSPLHFGNGTRLTVT.

This clonotype was found many times. The chain uses TRBV5-5 and TRBJ2-7; 8 bases line up with TRBD1. This CDR3 comprises 15 residues. V lost 4 bases, J lost 8 bases, and 14 bases stayed unmatched. CDR1 is SGHKS and CDR2 is YYEKEE in the germline V gene (reference sequence). The CDR3 bases are TGTGCCAGCAGCCCCGGGACAGGAGCTTACGTAAAGCAGTACTTC. The encoded protein is CASSPGTGAYVKQYF.

This clonotype came up a few times. J is TRBJ1-1 and V is TRBV5-1; D remains unclear. The CDR3 is 15 residues long. CDR1 is SGHRS and CDR2 is YFSETQ in the germline V gene. Trimming removed 0 bases from V and 1 base from J, with 10 bases in between. CDR3 sequence: CASSLGKPGNTEAFF. In DNA form, the CDR3 reads TGCGCCAGCAGCTTGGGAAAACCAGGGAACACTGAAGCTTTCTTT.

This clonotype was recorded many times. The chain uses TRBV6-1 and TRBJ2-5; tentative D call: TRBD1 (6 bases). Trimming stripped 7 bases from V and 4 bases from J, with 13 bases between. The germline V gene has CDR1 MNHNS and CDR2 SASEGT. The CDR3 length is 13 residues. The CDR3 spells CASTQGGAETQYF. In DNA form, the CDR3 reads TGTGCCAGCACTCAAGGGGGAGCAGAGACCCAGTACTTC.

V usage is TRBV2 and J usage is TRBJ1-1; TRBD1 is a possible D gene (6 bases). The CDR3 runs 17 residues. Per the germline V gene, CDR1 is SNHLY and CDR2 is FYNNEI. V was shortened by 10 bases and J by 7 bases, with 31 bases between the two germline ends. The CDR3 region has the DNA TGTGCCACCATATCAAAGGGGGGATACCCAAGGCAGGGTGAAGCTTTCTTT. Encoded protein: CATISKGGYPRQGEAFF.

The table lists this clonotype with many counts. The chain employs TRBV6-2 or TRBV6-3 and TRBJ2-1; the match to TRBD2 covers 7 bases. The CDR3 is made up of 18 amino acids. J gave up 10 bases and V 2 bases, and 20 bases lay outside the gene matches. The germline V gene encodes CDR1 MNHEY and CDR2 SVGEGT. The CDR3 nucleotides read TGTGCCAGCAGTTACGGGCGGGGGACCCATAAAATGGGGAAGGAGCAGTTCTTC. It codes for CASSYGRGTHKMGKEQFF.